These 30 T cell receptor beta chains share one sample of origin, sequenced in a study of OX40 agonist ivuxolimab in advanced cancers. The data were produced by immunoSEQ multiplex PCR, yet TCRdb's version contains in-frame clones alone and is incomplete. There are 45,000 to 50,000 clones in the sample; about nine tenths occur only once, and 6.7% lies in the top ten. The sequenced sample was CD4+ or CD8+ T cells sorted from blood, obtained in a trial of the OX40 agonist ivuxolimab. All receptors derive from an adult with an advanced solid tumor such as melanoma, head and neck, liver or kidney cancer.

V usage is TRBV5-4 and J usage is TRBJ2-7, with TRBD2 identical over 10 bases. The junction had 4 bases not matched to a gene; V was cut back by 1 base and J by 6 bases. CDR1 is SGHNT and CDR2 is YYREEE in the germline V gene (reference sequence). The CDR3 extends over 14 amino acids. CDR3 protein: CASSLTSGEREQYF. For the CDR3, the DNA is TGTGCCAGCAGCTTGACTAGCGGGGAGCGCGAGCAGTACTTC.

This clone was detected once. The V and J genes are TRBV28 and TRBJ2-1; 9 nucleotides line up with TRBD1. V trimming: 3 bases; J trimming: 7 bases; junction bases outside the gene matches: 4. In germline, CDR1 is MDHEN, CDR2 SYDVKM. CDR3 size: 14 residues. CDR3 amino acids: CASSLRDRVNEQFF. The CDR3 coding sequence is TGTGCCAGCAGTTTGAGGGACAGGGTAAATGAGCAGTTCTTC.

The CDR3 sequence: CASSVRQKETQYF. The CDR3, as DNA: TGTGCCAGTAGTGTTCGACAGAAAGAGACCCAGTACTTC. The chain couples TRBV19 to TRBJ2-5; tentatively, D is TRBD1 (5 bases). The CDR3 covers 13 residues. Germline V gene data show CDR1 as LNHDA and CDR2 as SQIVND (reference sequence). Trimming took 5 bases from V and 3 from J, leaving 10 bases between them.

This chain joins TRBV30 and TRBJ2-1; 9 positions match TRBD2. The CDR3 runs to 15 residues. The germline CDR1 and CDR2 sequences are GTSNPN and SVGIG (reference sequence). V shed 0 bases, J shed 4 bases, and the junction held 4 bases outside the gene matches. The CDR3 is CAWSVAGGGYNEQFF. The CDR3 DNA reads TGTGCCTGGAGTGTAGCGGGGGGTGGTTACAATGAGCAGTTCTTC.

The chain carries TRBV7-9 and TRBJ2-1; D may be TRBD2 (6 bases). In germline, CDR1 is SEHNR, CDR2 FQNEAQ (reference sequence). This CDR3 is built from 15 residues. The V end was cut by 0 bases, the J end by 7 bases, with 13 bases between. CDR3 in amino acids: CASSLARGRVNEQFF. Here the CDR3 DNA reads TGTGCCAGCAGCTTAGCGCGGGGCAGGGTTAATGAGCAGTTCTTC.

This clone was counted a few times. The chain recombines TRBV5-6 with TRBJ1-2; D gene uncertain. This CDR3 is 13 amino acids long. Deletions cut 5 bases from V and 4 bases from J, with 12 bases between. CDR1 is SGHDT, CDR2 YYEEEE, per germline. As DNA, the CDR3 is TGTGCCAGCAGTCGGGAGTATTCCTATGGCTACACCTTC. Protein sequence: CASSREYSYGYTF.

This clone was detected once. The chain combines TRBV2 with TRBJ2-1; TRBD2 agrees at 8 bases. This CDR3 is 12 amino acids long. CDR1 and CDR2 from the germline V gene are SNHLY and FYNNEI. J lost 3 bases, V lost 8 bases, and 0 bases had no gene match. The CDR3 sequence is CASRGGYNEQFF. Here the CDR3 DNA reads TGTGCCAGCCGGGGGGGCTACAATGAGCAGTTCTTC.

This chain uses TRBV4-1 with TRBJ2-6; TRBD1 agrees at 10 bases. CDR1 is MGHRA and CDR2 is YSYEKL in the germline V gene. Trimming at V came to 5 bases and at J to 8 bases, leaving 9 bases not matched to a gene. The CDR3 has 16 residues. CDR3 nucleotides: TGCGCCAGCAGCTCGCGACAGGGGGCGCTTACCAACGTCCTGACTTTC. Amino acids: CASSSRQGALTNVLTF.

This chain uses TRBV6-4 with TRBJ2-3, with a weak D call TRBD1 (5 bases). Trimming stripped 0 bases from V and 3 bases from J, with 10 bases between. From germline, CDR1 is MRHNA and CDR2 SNTAGT. This CDR3 has 15 residues. CDR3 in amino acids: CASSDSAGSTDTQYF. DNA for the CDR3: TGTGCCAGCAGTGACTCTGCAGGGTCGACAGATACGCAGTATTTT.

This chain uses TRBV6-5 with TRBJ2-2, with 7 bases that match TRBD1. V shed 2 bases, J shed 9 bases, and the junction held 3 bases outside the gene matches. The CDR3 is 13 amino acids. The V gene's germline CDR1 is MNHEY and CDR2 SVGAGI. The DNA of the CDR3 is TGTGCCAGCAGTTACAAAGGGGGCAGGGAGCTGTTTTTT. Translation: CASSYKGGRELFF.

The chain employs TRBV5-1 and TRBJ2-7; D is undetermined. The CDR3 has 12 residues. Between the trimmed V and J ends, which lost 0 bases and 3 bases, there was a span of 4 bases. CDR1 and CDR2 (germline): SGHRS, YFSETQ. CDR3 in amino acids: CASSLDNYEQYF. In nucleotides, the CDR3 is TGCGCCAGCAGCTTGGACAACTACGAGCAGTACTTC.

The CDR3 DNA reads TGCGCCAGCAGCCTTGGACAGGGAGGAACCGGGGAGCTGTTTTTT. Protein product: CASSLGQGGTGELFF. The genes are TRBV5-1 and TRBJ2-2, with TRBD1 matching 8 bases. The V gene's germline CDR1 is SGHRS and CDR2 YFSETQ. V was pared by 4 bases and J by 5 bases, with 7 bases of the junction left unmatched. The length of the CDR3 is 15 residues.

The J gene is TRBJ1-2, the V gene TRBV2; the D gene is possibly TRBD1 (5 bases). The CDR3 is 12 amino acids. Trimming shortened V by 1 base and J by 8 bases, and 8 bases separated the two germline ends. CDR1 and CDR2 (germline): SNHLY, FYNNEI. CDR3 sequence reads: CASSEVGDGYTF. DNA for the CDR3: TGTGCCAGCAGTGAAGTAGGGGACGGCTACACCTTC.

The gene calls are TRBV6-1 and TRBJ2-3, with TRBD2 matching over 9 bases. Germline V gene sequence: CDR1 MNHNS, CDR2 SASEGT. V lost 2 bases, J lost 2 bases, and 2 bases stayed unmatched. This CDR3 spans 15 amino acids. DNA for the CDR3: TGTGCCAGCAGTGAACTAGCGGGGACCACAGATACGCAGTATTTT. Translated: CASSELAGTTDTQYF.

This chain joins TRBV7-9 and TRBJ2-3, with D possibly TRBD2 on 6 matching bases. This CDR3 spans 14 amino acids. The germline gives CDR1 SEHNR, CDR2 FQNEAQ (reference sequence). Deletions cut 1 base from V and 4 bases from J, with 9 bases between. The CDR3: CASSLEGGADTQYF. CDR3 DNA sequence: TGTGCCAGCAGCTTAGAGGGCGGGGCAGATACGCAGTATTTT.

This chain links TRBV9 with TRBJ1-1; D unresolved. The germline V gene has CDR1 SGDLS and CDR2 YYNGEE. V was pared by 0 bases and J by 3 bases, with 12 bases between. The CDR3 runs 15 residues. CDR3 in DNA: TGTGCCAGCAGCGTAGTCCAGGAGAGTTACACTGAAGCTTTCTTT. Translation gives CASSVVQESYTEAFF.

The chain links TRBV6-4 to TRBJ2-2; TRBD2 is a possible D gene (7 bases). Germline V gives CDR1 MRHNA, CDR2 SNTAGT. The CDR3 is 15 residues long. V dropped 0 bases and J dropped 3 bases, with 8 bases sitting between them. The CDR3 DNA follows: TGTGCCAGCAGTGACTCGGGGGGGCACACCGGGGAGCTGTTTTTT. Translation: CASSDSGGHTGELFF.

The chain uses TRBV4-2 and TRBJ1-5; TRBD1 aligns across 9 bases. The CDR3 has 17 residues. Germline V gives CDR1 LGHNA, CDR2 YNFKEQ. The V gene end was trimmed by 3 bases and the J gene end by 8 bases; junction bases not matched to a gene: 14. CDR3 DNA: TGTGCCAGCAGCCAGGACTCGGGACAGGGCGAGGATGAGCCCCAGCATTTT. As protein: CASSQDSGQGEDEPQHF.

V and J are TRBV28 and TRBJ2-1, with 7 bases that match TRBD2. Germline loops: CDR1 MDHEN, CDR2 SYDVKM. This CDR3 contains 14 residues. J lost 8 bases, V lost 5 bases, and 9 bases had no gene match. CDR3 coding DNA: TGTGCCAGCAGTGCCCGTCGACTAGCCCATGAGCAGTTCTTC. Translating it yields CASSARRLAHEQFF.

V gene TRBV27 combines with J gene TRBJ2-2, with 10 bases that match TRBD1. Germline CDR1 MNHEY, CDR2 SMNVEV (reference sequence). V lost 0 bases, J lost 11 bases, and 3 bases stayed unmatched. The CDR3 is 14 amino acids. The CDR3 region is CASSLSTGGSELFF. The CDR3 DNA sequence: TGTGCCAGCAGTTTATCGACAGGGGGCAGCGAGCTGTTTTTT.

The chain couples TRBV25-1 to TRBJ1-2; no clear D. Germline lookup yields CDR1 MGHDK and CDR2 SYGVNS. V dropped 4 bases and J dropped 4 bases, with 10 bases sitting between them. CDR3 length: 13 amino acids. As DNA, the CDR3 is TGTGCCAGCAGTGCCCGGGTAGGCTATGGCTACACCTTC. Its translation is CASSARVGYGYTF.

A single count supports this clone. This chain uses TRBV5-1 with TRBJ2-3; D gene unclear. Germline CDR1 and CDR2: SGHRS and YFSETQ. The germline V and J ends were trimmed by 3 bases and 1 base, with 12 bases remaining between them. CDR3 size: 15 residues. CDR3 sequence reads: CASSSHPWGTDTQYF. For the CDR3, the DNA is TGCGCCAGCAGCTCGCACCCCTGGGGCACAGATACGCAGTATTTT.

The rearrangement links TRBV7-7 to TRBJ2-7; tentative D call: TRBD2 (5 bases). Germline CDR1 SSHAT, CDR2 FNYEAQ (reference sequence). The CDR3 consists of 10 residues. The CDR3 DNA sequence: TGTGCTAGCAGCGGTGGCGAGCAGTACGTC. This codes for CASSGGEQYV.

This chain connects TRBV10-3 to TRBJ2-3; D unresolved. Between the trimmed V and J ends, which lost 4 bases and 4 bases, there was a span of 12 bases. The CDR3 length is 14 residues. Germline CDR1 is ENHRY and CDR2 is SYGVKD. The CDR3: CAISAPQVADTQYF. The CDR3 DNA reads as TGTGCCATCAGTGCCCCGCAGGTTGCAGATACGCAGTATTTT.

The gene calls are TRBV7-8 and TRBJ2-1, with 10 positions matching TRBD2. This CDR3 has 14 residues. The V segment lost 5 bases and the J segment 9 bases; nucleotides outside the gene matches: 7. Germline-derived CDR1 and CDR2 are SGHVS and FQNEAQ. CDR3 DNA sequence: TGTGCCAGCAGCACCAGCGGGGGGGAGGGTGAGCAGTTCTTC. This codes for CASSTSGGEGEQFF.

This chain joins TRBV4-1 and TRBJ1-2; D uncertain. Germline-derived CDR1 and CDR2 are MGHRA and YSYEKL. This CDR3 has 15 residues. The V gene lost 1 base and the J gene lost 7 bases, with 16 bases spanning the gap. CDR3 protein: CASSQVNQEAFGYTF. In nucleotides, the CDR3 is TGCGCCAGCAGCCAAGTAAACCAGGAGGCTTTTGGCTACACCTTC.

Only one count was recorded for this clone. The J gene is TRBJ1-2, the V gene TRBV6-6; D may be TRBD1 (6 bases). V lost 6 bases to trimming and J lost 8 bases, with 19 bases between them. Looked up from germline, CDR1 is MNHNY and CDR2 is SVGAGI (reference sequence). The CDR3 runs to 14 residues. CDR3 in amino acids: CASSPTPLGGGYTF. CDR3 sequence (DNA): TGTGCCAGCAGCCCCACCCCCCTGGGGGGCGGCTACACCTTC.

As regards this clone: Other DNA sequences from this sample encode an identical CDR3 as well. This sequence joins TRBV7-9 and TRBJ1-1, with D hard to call. Between the trimmed V and J ends, which lost 4 bases and 1 base, there was a span of 7 bases. The CDR3 sequence is 13 residues long. Germline V lookup: CDR1 SEHNR, CDR2 FQNEAQ (reference sequence). The CDR3 DNA reads TGTGCCAGCAGCTCCGGTCCGAACACTGAAGCTTTCTTT. It codes for CASSSGPNTEAFF.

This chain links TRBV5-4 with TRBJ2-7; D ambiguous. V lost 10 bases and J lost 7, with 18 bases in between. In germline, CDR1 is SGHNT, CDR2 YYREEE (reference sequence). This CDR3 is built from 12 residues. The CDR3 bases are TGTGCCGTTCTTACGGCAGCTGGGGAGCAGTACGTC. This translates into CAVLTAAGEQYV.

This rearrangement joins TRBV11-2 to TRBJ1-1; D remains unclear. The CDR3 totals 13 residues. Per germline, CDR1 SGHAT and CDR2 FQNNGV. Trimming left V 5 bases short and J 1 base short, with 8 bases between. CDR3 residues: CASSEGKNTEAFF. The CDR3 nucleotides read TGTGCCAGCAGCGAGGGCAAGAACACTGAAGCTTTCTTT. The full variable domain, in which reference TRBV11-2 and TRBJ1-1 provide the parts outside the CDR3, is EAGVAQSPRYKIIEKRQSVAFWCNPISGHATLYWYQQILGQGPKLLIQFQNNGVVDDSQLPKDRFSAERLKGVDSTLKIQPAKLEDSAVYLCASSEGKNTEAFFGQGTRLTVV.